This T cell receptor (beta chain) came from a study of radiation and T cells in renal cell carcinoma. The study's findings and limits: Pretreatment tumor biopsies were lacking, so baseline clonotypes are unknown. Top tumor clonotypes rose in blood 2 weeks post-radiation, then contracted.

Assay: immunoSEQ multiplex PCR; the TCRdb copy retains only in-frame clones and omits some. This sample has 30,000 to 40,000 clones, with around 85% found just once. With regard to this clone: As yet, its antigen is unknown.

Time point in this sample: blood 4 weeks post-SBRT, at nephrectomy. The treatment was: 15 Gy SBRT to primary tumor, nephrectomy 4 weeks later. Nephrectomy followed 15 Gy stereotactic body radiation by 4 weeks. The tumor was a clear cell renal cell carcinoma. Trimming took 4 bases from V and 1 from J, leaving 7 bases between them. The CDR3 spans 12 residues. Germline-derived CDR1 and CDR2 are SQVTM and ANQGSEA. The specimen comprised blood, sampled from a patient whose treatment included radiotherapy and nephrectomy. The sequence was obtained from a man between 60 and 75 years old with renal cell carcinoma. J is TRBJ1-1 and V is TRBV29-1; D remains unclear. The CDR3 DNA sequence: TGCAGCGTTGTTTCCGAGAACACTGAAGCTTTCTTT. This gives the protein CSVVSENTEAFF.